What follows describes a single T cell receptor beta chain. Seattle's cohort entered during active infection and was followed longitudinally. This entry belongs to a study of blood T cell repertoires in COVID-19. Clones were sequenced by immunoSEQ multiplex PCR, and TCRdb holds only the in-frame ones, with some missing. The table has about 82,000 clones, roughly three quarters seen once; the top ten hold 35% to 40%. V gave up 2 bases and J gave up 7 bases; unmatched junction bases: 12. The germline CDR1 and CDR2 sequences are SGHTA and FQGNSA. CDR3 size: 17 residues. The chain is built from TRBV7-2 and TRBJ2-5; 11 bases map to TRBD2. The clonotype comes from a man aged 60 to 75 with COVID-19, enrolled during active disease. Input material: peripheral blood. The CDR3 loop reads CASSLRASGRLQGTQYF. CDR3 sequence (DNA): TGTGCCAGCAGCTTACGGGCTAGCGGGAGGCTCCAGGGGACCCAGTACTTC.